These 4 T cell receptor beta chains came from one sample sequenced in a study of PD-1 blockade in classical Hodgkin lymphoma. Clones were read by immunoSEQ multiplex PCR, and TCRdb kept only the in-frame ones, dropping some. The table lists 9,500 to 12,000 clones, around 83% of them singletons, with about 31% in the top ten. Each patient relapsed following autologous stem cell transplantation, and prior brentuximab vedotin exposure differed. The sample here was peripheral blood mononuclear cells (PBMCs), taken at baseline. The receptors shown here come from a human donor with classical Hodgkin lymphoma.

The CDR3: CASSEERTSGSDTQYF. CDR3 nucleotide sequence: TGTGCCAGCAGTGAAGAGAGGACTAGCGGGAGTGATACGCAGTATTTT. The rearrangement uses TRBV2 and TRBJ2-3, with 13 bases aligning to TRBD2. The length of the CDR3 is 16 residues. Germline loops: CDR1 SNHLY, CDR2 FYNNEI. J gave up 6 bases and V 1 base, and 4 bases lay outside the gene matches.

The chain is built from TRBV28 and TRBJ2-5, with 9 nucleotides matching TRBD1. Unmatched junction bases numbered 6, after V lost 3 bases and J lost 1 base. CDR3 length equals 16 residues. Germline-derived CDR1 and CDR2 are MDHEN and SYDVKM. The CDR3 spells CASSLTGTGSQETQYF. The CDR3 region has the DNA TGTGCCAGCAGTTTGACCGGGACAGGGTCCCAAGAGACCCAGTACTTC. Complete variable domain (other parts from reference TRBV28 and TRBJ2-5): DVKVTQSSRYLVKRTGEKVFLECVQDMDHENMFWYRQDPGLGLRLIYFSYDVKMKEKGDIPEGYSVSREKKERFSLILESASTNQTSMYLCASSLTGTGSQETQYFGPGTRLLVL.

The V gene is TRBV5-1, the J gene TRBJ1-6, with no clear D. The CDR3 is made up of 16 amino acids. V lost 4 bases and J lost 0, with 11 bases in between. The germline V gene encodes CDR1 SGHRS and CDR2 YFSETQ. DNA of the CDR3: TGCGCCAGCAGCCCGGGCTGGGCCTCCTATAATTCACCCCTCCACTTT. Protein product: CASSPGWASYNSPLHF.

This chain connects TRBV6-6 to TRBJ1-6; tentative D call: TRBD1 (5 bases). V was cut by 0 bases and J by 2 bases, with 8 bases left in between. Germline CDR1 is MNHNY and CDR2 is SVGAGI (reference sequence). This CDR3 is 16 amino acids long. CDR3 sequence reads: CASSYSQTAYNSPLHF. CDR3 in DNA: TGTGCCAGCAGTTACTCTCAGACAGCCTATAATTCACCCCTCCACTTT.